Listed below are T cell receptor beta chains from one sample, sequenced in a study of CD8+CD57+ T cells in acquired aplastic anemia. TCRdb analysed the reads with MiXCR anew, one entry per CDR3 protein. The table has 400,000 to 450,000 distinct CDR3 sequences, under 80% seen once; the top ten hold under 5%. Sequencing input: sorted CD4+, CD8+, or CD8+CD57+ T cells (not recorded which) from PBMCs. These receptors were collected from a human donor in good health, serving as a control. CDR3s leave out the opening cysteine and the closing phenylalanine or tryptophan. A D gene is named only where the DNA matches it firmly.

TRBD1,TRBV12-3/TRBV12-4,ASSLDRGGNSPLH
TRBD2,TRBV7-2,ASSAPGLPDGKYY
.,TRBV7-9,ASLHQSSYEQY
.,TRBV6-4,ASSVSGDNSPLH
TRBD1,TRBV2,ATSGRTGGSDTQY
TRBD1,TRBV7-2,ASTVEGQGQMQH
.,TRBV10-3,ASRTGTAPDTQY
TRBD1,TRBV7-3,ASSVAGTGGAYGYT
TRBD1,TRBV4-1,ASSQQGTGDADSYEQY
TRBD2,TRBV19,ASSRATSGEQY
.,TRBV11-2,ASSLGGNGVVNEQY
.,TRBV20-1,SAGRGNQPQH
.,TRBV29-1,SGSGCTVDGYT
TRBD1,TRBV7-2,ATSWDRGGDNEQF
TRBD1,TRBV20-1,SASPSDREDNSPLH
.,TRBV12-3/TRBV12-4,ASRTGNYGYT
TRBD1,TRBV7-2,ASSKGQGVEQY
.,TRBV6-2/TRBV6-3,ASSRPLSNTEAF
TRBD2,TRBV7-6,ASRPTSGVVYEQY
.,TRBV9,ASLGGSTGHTGELF
.,TRBV5-1,ASSLVAKNGDTQY
.,TRBV15,ATSRISDSYEQY
TRBD1,TRBV10-3,AISAGQGEREAI
TRBD1,TRBV20-1,SAIPGQGTTGELF
.,TRBV19,ASSIEYGYT
TRBD1,TRBV2,ASSVGGGPYGYS
.,TRBV2,ASSPGTHGYT
TRBD2,TRBV11-2,ASSLAGEGGETQY
.,TRBV7-6,ASSPTPDSSNGYT
TRBD2,TRBV11-2,ASSQDPGLAGGNTGELF
.,TRBV4-3,ASSQVSGRPQH